The next 26 T cell receptor beta chains were all read from a single sample in a study of blood T cells in healthy people across ages. A second PCR of roughly 6 to 12 cycles used a sample-barcoded 5' primer and a J-beta primer mix. Using its own MiXCR run on the 5' RACE reads, TCRdb lists one record per CDR3 protein. The sample has hundreds of thousands of distinct CDR3 sequences; about 45% are singletons. The sequenced sample consisted of blood. These receptors all stem from a man older than 75 in good health.

This clonotype was detected a few times. The chain is built from TRBV29-1 and TRBJ1-4; D not certain. Germline V gene lookup returns CDR1 SQVTM and CDR2 ANQGSEA. With 5 bases removed from V and 8 bases from J, the gap between germline ends came to 18 bases. There are 14 residues in the CDR3. CDR3 nucleotides: TGCAGCGTTAGGACCCCTTTCGTGGGAGAAAAACTGTTTTTT. Its translation: CSVRTPFVGEKLFF. Drawing the rest from reference TRBV29-1 and TRBJ1-4, the complete variable domain is SAVISQKPSRDICQRGTSLTIQCQVDSQVTMMFWYRQQPGQSLTLIATANQGSEATYESGFVIDKFPISRPNLTFSTLTVSNMSPEDSSIYLCSVRTPFVGEKLFFGSGTQLSVL.

This clonotype was seen only a few times. The chain employs TRBV29-1 and TRBJ2-1; 8 positions agree with TRBD1. V was clipped by 4 bases and J by 8 bases; unmatched bases: 1. Germline V CDR1 and CDR2: SQVTM, ANQGSEA. The CDR3 length is 11 residues. The CDR3 region has the DNA TGCAGCGTTGGGACAGGGTATGAGCAGTTCTTC. Translating it yields CSVGTGYEQFF.

This clonotype was picked up a small number of times. The chain carries TRBV7-9 and TRBJ2-6; 8 bases align to TRBD1. Germline CDR1 reads SEHNR; CDR2 reads FQNEAQ (reference sequence). This CDR3 has 17 residues. The junction had 4 bases not matched to a gene; V was cut back by 3 bases and J by 0 bases. The CDR3 DNA reads as TGTGCCAGCAGCTTTACAGGGGGTTCCTCTGGGGCCAACGTCCTGACTTTC. This encodes CASSFTGGSSGANVLTF.

The CDR3 loop reads CASSQQGGYNQPQHF. The CDR3 bases are TGTGCCAGTAGCCAACAGGGGGGTTACAATCAGCCCCAGCATTTT. The J gene is TRBJ1-5, the V gene TRBV19; 8 bases line up with TRBD1. After removal of 6 bases from V and 3 bases from J, the junction contained 7 bases not matched to a gene. The CDR3 consists of 15 residues. CDR1 is LNHDA, CDR2 SQIVND, per germline (reference sequence). Complete variable domain (other parts from reference TRBV19 and TRBJ1-5): DGGITQSPKYLFRKEGQNVTLSCEQNLNHDAMYWYRQDPGQGLRLIYYSQIVNDFQKGDIAEGYSVSREKKESFPLTVTSAQKNPTAFYLCASSQQGGYNQPQHFGDGTRLSIL.

The genes are TRBV10-2 and TRBJ2-7, with a tentative D call TRBD1 (5 bases). Trimming shortened V by 6 bases and J by 3 bases, and 9 bases separated the two germline ends. This CDR3 has 12 amino acids. From germline, CDR1 is WSHSY and CDR2 SAAADI. CDR3 sequence reads: CASSQQDYEQYF. The CDR3, as DNA: TGCGCCAGCAGCCAACAGGACTACGAGCAGTACTTC.

This clonotype was recorded a few times. The chain has TRBV20-1 and TRBJ2-3; D ambiguous. This CDR3 has 12 amino acids. Per the germline V gene, CDR1 is DFQATT and CDR2 is SNEGSKA (reference sequence). Trimming stripped 6 bases from V and 2 bases from J, with 9 bases between. DNA for the CDR3: TGCAGTGCGACGGAGAACACAGATACGCAGTATTTT. It yields the protein CSATENTDTQYF.

The rearrangement joins TRBV7-9 to TRBJ2-1; 10 nucleotides line up with TRBD2. Germline CDR1 SEHNR, CDR2 FQNEAQ (reference sequence). Trimming cost V 4 bases and J 5 bases; bases outside gene matches: 11. CDR3 length: 17 amino acids. The CDR3 nucleotides are TGTGCCAGCAGCTCCCGTCCCGGACTAGCGGTAGACAATGAGCAGTTCTTC. This gives the protein CASSSRPGLAVDNEQFF.

This clonotype was observed a handful of times. The V call is TRBV5-1, the J call TRBJ2-1, with 10 bases fitting TRBD2. Germline assignment: CDR1 SGHRS and CDR2 YFSETQ. This CDR3 has 15 amino acids. V lost 3 bases, J lost 5 bases, and 5 bases stayed unmatched. The CDR3 region is CASSSRTSGDNEQFF. The DNA of the CDR3 is TGCGCCAGCAGCTCTCGGACTAGCGGTGACAATGAGCAGTTCTTC.

This clonotype showed up just a few times. The rearrangement uses TRBV7-9 and TRBJ2-1; 8 bases fit TRBD2. This CDR3 has 16 residues. Germline loops: CDR1 SEHNR, CDR2 FQNEAQ (reference sequence). The V segment lost 1 base and the J segment 14 bases; nucleotides outside the gene matches: 16. CDR3 residues: CASSLVRRAGAQFKFF. For the CDR3, the DNA is TGTGCCAGCAGCTTAGTTCGGCGAGCGGGAGCCCAGTTTAAGTTCTTC.

The V call is TRBV7-3, the J call TRBJ2-1, with 10 positions matching TRBD2. J lost 6 bases, V lost 2 bases, and 7 bases had no gene match. Germline V gives CDR1 SGHTA, CDR2 FQGTGA. The CDR3 covers 16 residues. CDR3 loop: CASSLELAGSANEQFF. Written as DNA, the CDR3 is TGTGCCAGCAGCTTAGAACTAGCGGGGTCGGCCAATGAGCAGTTCTTC.

V usage is TRBV6-5 and J usage is TRBJ2-3; 9 bases fit TRBD2. Germline V gives CDR1 MNHEY, CDR2 SVGAGI. Losses at the gene ends were 4 bases for V and 2 bases for J; bases not matched to a gene: 13. The CDR3 is made up of 18 amino acids. CDR3 DNA: TGTGCCAGCAGTTCGGGGGGGTGTAGCGGGGGCCTCACAGATACGCAGTATTTT. This codes for CASSSGGCSGGLTDTQYF.

This chain connects TRBV14 to TRBJ2-7, with TRBD1 matching over 8 bases. After removal of 5 bases from V and 0 bases from J, the junction contained 9 bases not matched to a gene. Germline values: CDR1 SGHDN, CDR2 FVKESK. The CDR3 sequence is 16 residues long. The CDR3 coding sequence is TGTGCCAGCAGCTCGAGGGTAGGACAGGGCTCCTACGAGCAGTACTTC. Protein: CASSSRVGQGSYEQYF.

The chain combines TRBV11-2 with TRBJ1-1, with D unclear. CDR1 is SGHAT, CDR2 FQNNGV, per germline. The V end was cut by 4 bases, the J end by 8 bases, with 11 bases between. The CDR3 is 12 amino acids. DNA of the CDR3: TGTGCCAGCAGCTCATTATCCAAAGAAGCTTTCTTT. It yields the protein CASSSLSKEAFF.

This chain uses TRBV3-1 with TRBJ2-7; no firm D call. The CDR3 is made up of 14 amino acids. V was shortened by 2 bases and J by 4 bases, with 12 bases between the two germline ends. From germline, CDR1 is LGHDT and CDR2 YNNKEL (reference sequence). This CDR3 reads CASSQRAGVYEQYF. The DNA of the CDR3 is TGTGCCAGCAGCCAACGGGCTGGGGTGTACGAGCAGTACTTC.

This clonotype has more than one count but fewer than ten. The chain joins TRBV3-1 to TRBJ2-7; TRBD2 agrees at 7 bases. CDR1 LGHDT and CDR2 YNNKEL come from the germline V gene (reference sequence). The V segment lost 0 bases and the J segment 3 bases; nucleotides outside the gene matches: 5. This CDR3 has 15 residues. The CDR3 region is CASSQDLADIYEQYF. CDR3 coding DNA: TGTGCCAGCAGCCAAGATCTAGCGGATATCTACGAGCAGTACTTC.

Details on this clonotype: A much larger clone differs by one base, so this may be a read error. CDR3 region: CASSQRPGTYEQYF. In DNA, the CDR3 is TGTGCCAGCAGCCAACGACCGGGGACCTACGAGCAGTACTTC. This chain joins TRBV3-1 and TRBJ2-4, with a weak D call TRBD2 (5 bases). The DNA end is a closer match to TRBJ2-7, so the J assignment may be wrong. This CDR3 comprises 14 residues. CDR1 is LGHDT and CDR2 is YNNKEL in the germline V gene (reference sequence).

The chain has TRBV5-5 and TRBJ2-7; D perhaps matches TRBD1 (6 bases). The V end was cut by 1 base, the J end by 4 bases, with 12 bases between. This CDR3 has 14 residues. Looked up from germline, CDR1 is SGHKS and CDR2 is YYEKEE (reference sequence). DNA of the CDR3: TGTGCCAGCAGCTTGTTCGGCCAGGGGTACGAGCAGTACTTC. It translates to CASSLFGQGYEQYF.

This chain links TRBV7-3 with TRBJ1-1; D ambiguous. Trimming left V 5 bases short and J 5 bases short, with 12 bases between. The length of the CDR3 is 13 residues. Germline CDR1 and CDR2: SGHTA and FQGTGA. CDR3 bases: TGTGCCAGCAGCCGAGGTGGATGGACTGAAGCTTTCTTT. Translation gives CASSRGGWTEAFF.

J is TRBJ2-1 and V is TRBV29-1, with a tentative D call TRBD2 (6 bases). Looked up from germline, CDR1 is SQVTM and CDR2 is ANQGSEA. CDR3 length: 12 residues. The germline V and J ends were trimmed by 6 bases and 7 bases, with 13 bases remaining between them. The CDR3 reads CSVQGLANEQFF. The CDR3 coding sequence is TGCAGCGTCCAAGGCCTAGCGAATGAGCAGTTCTTC.

This clonotype was observed a handful of times. The chain uses TRBV4-1 and TRBJ1-2; D remains ambiguous. Trimming removed 4 bases at V and 4 bases at J, with 10 bases between. The germline gives CDR1 MGHRA, CDR2 YSYEKL. The CDR3 is 13 residues long. The CDR3: CASSPQRFYGYTF. CDR3 bases: TGCGCCAGCAGCCCTCAGAGGTTCTATGGCTACACCTTC.

The chain joins TRBV7-2 to TRBJ2-7; D is ambiguous. Trimming cost V 1 base and J 2 bases, with 9 bases left between them. Germline V gene lookup returns CDR1 SGHTA and CDR2 FQGNSA. CDR3 size: 14 residues. The CDR3 loop is CASSLGVTAYEQYF. CDR3 coding DNA: TGTGCCAGCAGCTTAGGGGTAACGGCCTACGAGCAGTACTTC. The variable domain in full, completed from reference TRBV7-2 and TRBJ2-7, reads GAGVSQSPSNKVTEKGKDVELRCDPISGHTALYWYRQSLGQGLEFLIYFQGNSAPDKSGLPSDRFSAERTGGSVSTLTIQRTQQEDSAVYLCASSLGVTAYEQYFGPGTRLTVT.

This clonotype was seen a handful of times. The chain couples TRBV3-1 to TRBJ1-4; maybe TRBD1 (5 bases). With 4 bases removed from V and 8 bases from J, the gap between germline ends came to 20 bases. Germline lookup yields CDR1 LGHDT and CDR2 YNNKEL (reference sequence). The CDR3 spans 16 residues. The CDR3 here is CASSPPQGGLGEKLFF. DNA of the CDR3: TGTGCCAGCAGCCCGCCCCAGGGAGGGTTAGGCGAAAAACTGTTTTTT.

V is TRBV28 and J is TRBJ2-5; perhaps TRBD1 as D (6 bases). V dropped 5 bases and J dropped 5 bases, with 12 bases sitting between them. This CDR3 region has 13 residues. Germline V CDR1 and CDR2: MDHEN, SYDVKM. For the CDR3, the DNA is TGTGCCAGCAGTACGGGACATTGGGAGACCCAGTACTTC. Amino acids: CASSTGHWETQYF.

This clonotype has only a few counts. The V call is TRBV6-2 or TRBV6-3, the J call TRBJ2-4, with TRBD1 identical over 8 bases. Germline V gene lookup returns CDR1 MNHEY and CDR2 SVGEGT. With V trimmed by 1 base and J by 1 base, 3 bases remained unmatched. This CDR3 spans 16 amino acids. The CDR3 sequence is CASSYLQGAAKNIQYF. In DNA form, the CDR3 reads TGTGCCAGCAGTTACTTGCAGGGGGCGGCCAAAAACATTCAGTACTTC.

This clonotype was counted between two and nine times. This chain's CDR3 is CSARASGSTYAQDTQYF. The CDR3 bases are TGCAGTGCTAGGGCTAGCGGGAGTACGTACGCCCAAGATACGCAGTATTTT. The chain couples TRBV20-1 to TRBJ2-3; 10 bases are shared with TRBD2. The CDR3 consists of 17 residues. Per germline, CDR1 DFQATT and CDR2 SNEGSKA (reference sequence). V shed 3 bases, J shed 5 bases, and the junction held 14 bases outside the gene matches.

This clonotype was counted between two and nine times. The genes are TRBV15 and TRBJ2-5; D uncertain. Germline CDR1 LNHNV, CDR2 YYDKDF (reference sequence). V was shortened by 0 bases and J by 12 bases, with 17 bases between the two germline ends. The CDR3 contains 14 residues. CDR3 nucleotide sequence: TGTGCCACCAGCAGAGATACCAACGGTTGGGTCGAGTACTTC. As protein: CATSRDTNGWVEYF.